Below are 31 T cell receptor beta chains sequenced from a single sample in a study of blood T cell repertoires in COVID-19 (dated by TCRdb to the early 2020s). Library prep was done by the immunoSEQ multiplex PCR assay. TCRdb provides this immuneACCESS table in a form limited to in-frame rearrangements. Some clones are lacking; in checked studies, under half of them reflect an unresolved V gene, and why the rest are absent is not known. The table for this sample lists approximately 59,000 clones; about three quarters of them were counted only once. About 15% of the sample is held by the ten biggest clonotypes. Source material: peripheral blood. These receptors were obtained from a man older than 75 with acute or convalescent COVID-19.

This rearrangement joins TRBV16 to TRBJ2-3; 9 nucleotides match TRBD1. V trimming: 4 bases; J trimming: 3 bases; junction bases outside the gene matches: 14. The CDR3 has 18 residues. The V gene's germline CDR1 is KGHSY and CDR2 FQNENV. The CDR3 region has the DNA TGTGCCAGCAGCCCCCTGGACAGGGGAACCCAATATACAGATACGCAGTATTTT. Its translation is CASSPLDRGTQYTDTQYF.

The CDR3 sequence: CATRGGVLRGTEAFF. The CDR3 DNA reads TGTGCCACCCGAGGTGGTGTGTTACGGGGGACTGAAGCTTTCTTT. The rearrangement links TRBV5-8 to TRBJ1-1; tentatively, D is TRBD1 (5 bases). The germline CDR1 and CDR2 sequences are SGHTS and YDEGEE. This CDR3 has 15 residues. V was clipped by 9 bases and J by 5 bases, with 23 bases between them.

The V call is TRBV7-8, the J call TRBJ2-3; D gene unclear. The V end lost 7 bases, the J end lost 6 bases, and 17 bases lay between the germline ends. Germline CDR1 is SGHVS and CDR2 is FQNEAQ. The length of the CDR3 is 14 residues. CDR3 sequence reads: CASTPGWLGDTQYF. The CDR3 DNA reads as TGTGCCAGCACGCCCGGATGGCTGGGCGATACGCAGTATTTT.

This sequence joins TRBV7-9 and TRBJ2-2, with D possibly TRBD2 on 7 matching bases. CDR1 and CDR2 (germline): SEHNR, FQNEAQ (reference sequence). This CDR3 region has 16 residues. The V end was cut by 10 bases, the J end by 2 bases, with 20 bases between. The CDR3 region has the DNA TGTGCCACCAGGAGAGGGGGGGTCTTAAACACCGGGGAGCTGTTTTTT. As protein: CATRRGGVLNTGELFF.

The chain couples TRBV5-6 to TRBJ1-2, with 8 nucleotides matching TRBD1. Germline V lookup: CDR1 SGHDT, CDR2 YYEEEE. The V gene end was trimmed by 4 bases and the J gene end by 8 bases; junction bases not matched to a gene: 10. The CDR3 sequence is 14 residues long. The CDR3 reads CASSQGQARWGYTF. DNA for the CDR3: TGTGCCAGCAGCCAGGGACAGGCTCGTTGGGGCTACACCTTC. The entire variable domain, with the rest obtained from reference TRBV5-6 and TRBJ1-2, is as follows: DAGVTQSPTHLIKTRGQQVTLRCSPKSGHDTVSWYQQALGQGPQFIFQYYEEEERQRGNFPDRFSGHQFPNYSSELNVNALLLGDSALYLCASSQGQARWGYTFGSGTRLTVV.

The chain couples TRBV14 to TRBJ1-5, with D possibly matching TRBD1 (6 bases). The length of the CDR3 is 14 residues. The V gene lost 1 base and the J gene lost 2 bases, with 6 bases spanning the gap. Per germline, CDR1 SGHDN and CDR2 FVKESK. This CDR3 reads CASSQAGGNQPQHF. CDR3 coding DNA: TGTGCCAGCAGCCAAGCAGGGGGCAATCAGCCCCAGCATTTT.

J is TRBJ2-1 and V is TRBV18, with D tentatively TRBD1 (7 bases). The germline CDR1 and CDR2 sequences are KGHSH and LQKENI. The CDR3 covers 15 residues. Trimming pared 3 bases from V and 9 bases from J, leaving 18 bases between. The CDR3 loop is CASSPAGTVGGEQFF. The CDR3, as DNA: TGTGCCAGCTCACCCGCCGGGACAGTGGGAGGTGAGCAGTTCTTC.

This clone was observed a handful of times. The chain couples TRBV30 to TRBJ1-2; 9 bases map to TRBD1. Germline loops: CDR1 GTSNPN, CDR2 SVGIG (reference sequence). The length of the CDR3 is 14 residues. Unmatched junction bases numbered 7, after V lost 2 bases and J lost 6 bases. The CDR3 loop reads CAWSPRTGADGYTF. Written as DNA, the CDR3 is TGTGCCTGGAGTCCTCGGACAGGGGCTGATGGCTACACCTTC.

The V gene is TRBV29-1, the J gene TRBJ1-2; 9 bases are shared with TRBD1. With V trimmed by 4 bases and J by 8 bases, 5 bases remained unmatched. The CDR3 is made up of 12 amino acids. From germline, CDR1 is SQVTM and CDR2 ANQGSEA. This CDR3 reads CSVGDRVNGYTF. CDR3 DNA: TGCAGCGTTGGGGACAGGGTAAACGGCTACACCTTC.

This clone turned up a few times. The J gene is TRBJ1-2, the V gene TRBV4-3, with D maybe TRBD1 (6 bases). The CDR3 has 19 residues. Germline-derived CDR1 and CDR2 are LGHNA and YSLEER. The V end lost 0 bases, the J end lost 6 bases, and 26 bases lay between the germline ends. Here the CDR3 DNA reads TGCGCCAGCAGCCAAGATCTAGGCACCGTTGGACAGACATTGGATGGCTACACCTTC. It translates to CASSQDLGTVGQTLDGYTF.

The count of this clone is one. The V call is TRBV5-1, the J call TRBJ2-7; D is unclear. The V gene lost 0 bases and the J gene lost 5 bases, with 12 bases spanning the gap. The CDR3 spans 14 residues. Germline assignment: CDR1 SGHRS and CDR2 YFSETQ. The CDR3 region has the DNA TGCGCCAGCAGCTTGGGACATCCGGTGGACGAGCAGTACTTC. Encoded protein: CASSLGHPVDEQYF.

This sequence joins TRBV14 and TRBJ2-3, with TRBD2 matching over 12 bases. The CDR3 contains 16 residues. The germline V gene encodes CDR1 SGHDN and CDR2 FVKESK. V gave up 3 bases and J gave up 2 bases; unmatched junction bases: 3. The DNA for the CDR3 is TGTGCCAGCAGCCAGGGGACTAGCGGGTTCACAGATACGCAGTATTTT. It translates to CASSQGTSGFTDTQYF.

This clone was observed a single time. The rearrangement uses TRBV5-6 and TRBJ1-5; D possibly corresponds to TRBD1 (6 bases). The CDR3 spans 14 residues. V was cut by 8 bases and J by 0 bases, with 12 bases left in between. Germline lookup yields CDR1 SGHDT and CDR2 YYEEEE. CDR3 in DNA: TGTGCCAGTCGAAAACAGGGTAGCAATCAGCCCCAGCATTTT. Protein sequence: CASRKQGSNQPQHF.

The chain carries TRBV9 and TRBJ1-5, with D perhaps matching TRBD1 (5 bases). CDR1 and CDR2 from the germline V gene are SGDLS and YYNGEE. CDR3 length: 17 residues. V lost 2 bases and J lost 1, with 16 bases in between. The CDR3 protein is CASSVTLCGASNQPQHF. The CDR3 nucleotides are TGTGCCAGCAGCGTTACCCTTTGTGGGGCAAGCAATCAGCCCCAGCATTTT.

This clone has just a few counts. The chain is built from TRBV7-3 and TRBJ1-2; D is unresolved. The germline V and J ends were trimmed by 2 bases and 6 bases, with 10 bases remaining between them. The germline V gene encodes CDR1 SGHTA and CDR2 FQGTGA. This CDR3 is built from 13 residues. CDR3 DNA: TGTGCCAGCAGCTTACCGACTGGAAATGGCTACACCTTC. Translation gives CASSLPTGNGYTF.

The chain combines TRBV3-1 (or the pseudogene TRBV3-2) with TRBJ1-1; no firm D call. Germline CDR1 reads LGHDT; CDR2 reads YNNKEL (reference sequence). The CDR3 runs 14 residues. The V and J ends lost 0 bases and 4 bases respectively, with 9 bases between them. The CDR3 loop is CASSQEPGFTEAFF. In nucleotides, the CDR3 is TGTGCCAGCAGCCAAGAACCGGGGTTCACTGAAGCTTTCTTT.

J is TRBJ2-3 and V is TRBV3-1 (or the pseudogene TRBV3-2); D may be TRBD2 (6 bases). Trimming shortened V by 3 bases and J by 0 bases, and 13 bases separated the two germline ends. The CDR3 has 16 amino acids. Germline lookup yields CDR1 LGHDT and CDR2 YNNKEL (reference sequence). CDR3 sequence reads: CASSHSRAGSTDTQYF. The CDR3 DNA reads TGTGCCAGCAGCCACTCTCGGGCGGGGAGCACAGATACGCAGTATTTT.

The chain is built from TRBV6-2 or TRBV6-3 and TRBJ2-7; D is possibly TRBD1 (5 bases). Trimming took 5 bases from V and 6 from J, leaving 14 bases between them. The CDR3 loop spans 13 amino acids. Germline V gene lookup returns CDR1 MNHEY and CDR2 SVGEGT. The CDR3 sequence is CASSNSRVPEQYF. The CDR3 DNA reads TGTGCCAGCAGTAACAGCAGGGTACCCGAGCAGTACTTC.

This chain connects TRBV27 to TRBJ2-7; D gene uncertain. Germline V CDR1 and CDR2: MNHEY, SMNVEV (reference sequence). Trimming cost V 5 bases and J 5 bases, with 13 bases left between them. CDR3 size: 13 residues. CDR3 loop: CASSTPVRDEQYF. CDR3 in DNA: TGTGCCAGCAGTACTCCGGTTCGCGACGAGCAGTACTTC.

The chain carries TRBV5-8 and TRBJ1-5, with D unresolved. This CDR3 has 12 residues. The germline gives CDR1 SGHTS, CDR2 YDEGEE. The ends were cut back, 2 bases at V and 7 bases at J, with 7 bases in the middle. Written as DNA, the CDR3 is TGTGCCAGCAGCTTCGGGAACCAGCCCCAGCATTTT. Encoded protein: CASSFGNQPQHF.

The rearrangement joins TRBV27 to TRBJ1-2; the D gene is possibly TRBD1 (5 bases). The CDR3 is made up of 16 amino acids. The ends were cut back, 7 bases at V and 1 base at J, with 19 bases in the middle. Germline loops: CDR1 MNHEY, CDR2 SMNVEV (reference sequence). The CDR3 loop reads CASTRFGGALNYGYTF. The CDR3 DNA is TGTGCCAGCACACGGTTCGGAGGGGCCCTTAACTATGGCTACACCTTC.

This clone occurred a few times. The CDR3 DNA is TGTGCCAGCAGTCCAACTAGCGTCACAGATACGCAGTATTTT. Its translation: CASSPTSVTDTQYF. This chain connects TRBV28 to TRBJ2-3; 7 bases line up with TRBD2. Trimming removed 5 bases from V and 2 bases from J; junction bases left unmatched: 4. The germline CDR1 and CDR2 sequences are MDHEN and SYDVKM. This CDR3 comprises 14 residues. Drawing the rest from reference TRBV28 and TRBJ2-3, the complete variable domain is DVKVTQSSRYLVKRTGEKVFLECVQDMDHENMFWYRQDPGLGLRLIYFSYDVKMKEKGDIPEGYSVSREKKERFSLILESASTNQTSMYLCASSPTSVTDTQYFGPGTRLTVL.

Written as DNA, the CDR3 is TGTGCCAGCAGCTTCGACAGGCAACAAGGGCCCCAGCATTTT. It encodes CASSFDRQQGPQHF. V usage is TRBV4-2 and J usage is TRBJ1-5, with TRBD1 as a possible D gene (6 bases). V shed 5 bases and J shed 9 bases, with 17 bases lying between them. CDR1 is LGHNA, CDR2 YNFKEQ, per germline. The CDR3 loop spans 14 amino acids.

The CDR3 DNA follows: TGTGCCAGCAGCCTGGGGCAGGTCGGGGAGCTGTTTTTT. Translation: CASSLGQVGELFF. The genes are TRBV7-3 and TRBJ2-2, with D possibly being TRBD1 (5 bases). CDR3 length equals 13 residues. Trimming left V 5 bases short and J 7 bases short, with 11 bases between. CDR1 is SGHTA and CDR2 is FQGTGA in the germline V gene.

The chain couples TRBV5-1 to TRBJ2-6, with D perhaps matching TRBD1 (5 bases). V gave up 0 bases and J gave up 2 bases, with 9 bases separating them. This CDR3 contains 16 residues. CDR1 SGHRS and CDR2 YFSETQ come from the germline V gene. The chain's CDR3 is CASSLDGAPGANVLTF. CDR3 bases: TGCGCCAGCAGCTTGGATGGGGCCCCTGGGGCCAACGTCCTGACTTTC.

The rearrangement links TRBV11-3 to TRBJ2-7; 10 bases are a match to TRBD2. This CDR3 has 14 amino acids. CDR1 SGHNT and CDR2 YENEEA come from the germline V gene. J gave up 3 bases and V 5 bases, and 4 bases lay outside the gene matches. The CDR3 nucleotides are TGTGCCAGCAGCCCGGGACTAGCGAACTACGAGCAGTACTTC. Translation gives CASSPGLANYEQYF.

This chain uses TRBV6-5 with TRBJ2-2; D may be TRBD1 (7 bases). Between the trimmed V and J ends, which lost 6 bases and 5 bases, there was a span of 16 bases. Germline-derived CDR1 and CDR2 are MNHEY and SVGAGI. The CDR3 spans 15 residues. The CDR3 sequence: CASRKPGGKTGELFF. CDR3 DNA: TGTGCCAGCAGAAAACCAGGGGGGAAGACCGGGGAGCTGTTTTTT.

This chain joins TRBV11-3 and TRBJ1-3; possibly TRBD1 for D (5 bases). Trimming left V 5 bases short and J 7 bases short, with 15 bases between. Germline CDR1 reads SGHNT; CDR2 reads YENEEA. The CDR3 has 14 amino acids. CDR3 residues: CASSGGVFRNTIYF. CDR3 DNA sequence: TGTGCCAGCAGCGGGGGGGTTTTTCGGAACACCATATATTTT.

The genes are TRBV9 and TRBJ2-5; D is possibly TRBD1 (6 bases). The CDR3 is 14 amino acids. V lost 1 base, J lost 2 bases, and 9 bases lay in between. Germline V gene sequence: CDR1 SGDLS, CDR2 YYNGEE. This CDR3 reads CASSVTGTQETQYF. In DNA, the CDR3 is TGTGCCAGCAGCGTAACAGGGACGCAAGAGACCCAGTACTTC.

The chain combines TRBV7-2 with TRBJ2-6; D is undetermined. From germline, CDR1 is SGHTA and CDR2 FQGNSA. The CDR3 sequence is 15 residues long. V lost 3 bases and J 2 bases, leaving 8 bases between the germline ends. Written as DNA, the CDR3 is TGTGCCAGCAGCTTCCCTCCTACTGGGGCCAACGTCCTGACTTTC. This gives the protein CASSFPPTGANVLTF.

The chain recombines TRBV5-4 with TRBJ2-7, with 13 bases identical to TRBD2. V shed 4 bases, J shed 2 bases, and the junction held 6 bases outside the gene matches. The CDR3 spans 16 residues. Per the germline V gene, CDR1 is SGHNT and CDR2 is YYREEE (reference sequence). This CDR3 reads CASSQGLAGAPYEQYF. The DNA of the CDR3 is TGTGCCAGCAGCCAAGGACTAGCGGGGGCCCCCTACGAGCAGTACTTC.